This TCR beta chain was documented in a study of response to subunit inactivated influenza vaccine. Study results and caveats: Only a handful of new T cells, the authors suggested, are recruited with each seasonal influenza vaccination.

TCRdb fed the RT-PCR reads into MiXCR, producing one record per CDR3 protein. This sample has hundreds of thousands of distinct CDR3 sequences; 22% occur once, and the top ten carry around 10%. In regard to this clonotype: Its antigen remains unidentified.

Looked up from germline, CDR1 is SQVTM and CDR2 is ANQGSEA. This CDR3 is built from 14 residues. With 1 base removed from V and 2 bases from J, the gap between germline ends came to 10 bases. The rearrangement joins TRBV29-1 to TRBJ2-3, with D maybe TRBD2 (5 bases). The input for sequencing was PBMCs from blood, taken less than 22 months after vaccination. The origin of this receptor is a man in his fifties or sixties who received an inactivated influenza vaccine. The CDR3 DNA reads as TGCAGCGTTGAAGGAGGGCTACTCACAGATACGCAGTATTTT. Translated: CSVEGGLLTDTQYF.